These 10 T cell receptor beta chains share one sample of origin, sequenced in a study of T cells in tuberculosis. Produced via immunoSEQ multiplex PCR; TCRdb's table is partial and in-frame only. The sample lists 30,000 to 35,000 clones; approximately 97% were seen once. Sequencing was carried out using PBMCs. Receptors originate from a donor aged 5-35 years with latent tuberculosis or without tuberculosis infection.

CDR3 in amino acids: CASSVAGEQFF. The CDR3 nucleotides read TGTGCCAGCAGCGTAGCGGGTGAGCAGTTCTTC. The rearrangement links TRBV9 to TRBJ2-1; D not resolved. V gave up 0 bases and J gave up 9 bases, with 4 bases separating them. The CDR3 has 11 residues. CDR1 and CDR2 from the germline V gene are SGDLS and YYNGEE.

V and J are TRBV28 and TRBJ2-7, with a weak D call TRBD1 (7 bases). V lost 3 bases and J lost 2, with 14 bases in between. The CDR3 runs to 15 residues. Germline assignment: CDR1 MDHEN and CDR2 SYDVKM. The CDR3 loop reads CASSLEGATPYEQYF. The DNA for the CDR3 is TGTGCCAGCAGTTTGGAGGGGGCGACCCCCTACGAGCAGTACTTC.

The rearrangement joins TRBV29-1 to TRBJ1-4, with TRBD1 as a possible D gene (5 bases). The CDR3 spans 14 residues. The V gene's germline CDR1 is SQVTM and CDR2 ANQGSEA. Trimming left V 3 bases short and J 3 bases short, with 11 bases between. CDR3 nucleotides: TGCAGCGTTGACAGGTTAGGGGCTAATGAAAAACTGTTTTTT. Encoded protein: CSVDRLGANEKLFF.

This clone was recorded only once. The chain combines TRBV5-1 with TRBJ2-3; 9 bases align to TRBD2. In germline, CDR1 is SGHRS, CDR2 YFSETQ. CDR3 length equals 17 residues. V lost 1 base, J lost 2 bases, and 8 bases stayed unmatched. CDR3 coding DNA: TGCGCCAGCAGCTTGATTCTTAGCGGGGGCTTCACAGATACGCAGTATTTT. Translating it yields CASSLILSGGFTDTQYF.

The chain carries TRBV18 and TRBJ1-5, with 7 bases that match TRBD1. V shed 4 bases and J 1 base; nucleotides not matched to a gene: 1. The CDR3 has 14 residues. Germline CDR1 KGHSH, CDR2 LQKENI. CDR3 in amino acids: CASSLTGSNQPQHF. CDR3 DNA: TGTGCCAGCTCACTGACAGGGAGCAATCAGCCCCAGCATTTT.

This rearrangement joins TRBV4-2 to TRBJ2-3; 13 bases are a match to TRBD2. V shed 3 bases and J 4 bases; nucleotides not matched to a gene: 7. The CDR3 runs 17 residues. Germline V gene lookup returns CDR1 LGHNA and CDR2 YNFKEQ. DNA of the CDR3: TGTGCCAGCAGCCAGGAACTAGCGGGGGGGCCGGCAGATACGCAGTATTTT. This codes for CASSQELAGGPADTQYF.

The chain joins TRBV6-1 to TRBJ1-3; D possibly corresponds to TRBD1 (5 bases). Trimming pared 4 bases from V and 0 bases from J, leaving 10 bases between. The CDR3 loop spans 15 amino acids. Germline V gene lookup returns CDR1 MNHNS and CDR2 SASEGT. For the CDR3, the DNA is TGTGCCAGCAGTGTGCAGGGCTACTCTGGAAACACCATATATTTT. Translated: CASSVQGYSGNTIYF.

This chain connects TRBV6-6 to TRBJ1-1, with 10 bases lining up with TRBD1. CDR3 length: 15 residues. Germline CDR1 reads MNHNY; CDR2 reads SVGAGI (reference sequence). Trimming cost V 5 bases and J 1 base; bases outside gene matches: 4. CDR3 amino acids: CASSGGTGANTEAFF. The CDR3 DNA reads TGTGCCAGCAGTGGCGGGACAGGGGCGAACACTGAAGCTTTCTTT.

The chain joins TRBV9 to TRBJ1-1; D uncertain. Between the trimmed V and J ends, which lost 2 bases and 7 bases, there was a span of 12 bases. CDR1 and CDR2 (germline): SGDLS, YYNGEE. This CDR3 comprises 13 residues. The CDR3 region has the DNA TGTGCCAGCAGCGTTTCTCCCGGTCTTGAAGCTTTCTTT. The encoded protein is CASSVSPGLEAFF.

This rearrangement joins TRBV19 to TRBJ2-7; the match to TRBD2 covers 8 bases. CDR1 is LNHDA and CDR2 is SQIVND in the germline V gene (reference sequence). The J segment lost 6 bases and the V segment lost 5 bases, leaving 3 bases of the junction unmatched. This CDR3 is built from 12 residues. The CDR3 DNA is TGTGCCAGTAGTGTCGCGGGGGGCGAGCAGTACTTC. Its translation is CASSVAGGEQYF.